This TCR beta chain appears in the sequencing data of a study of cytomegalovirus exposure and HLA in healthy donors. About the research overall: Findings of an earlier analysis included some 120 million unique TCR beta sequences from roughly 200 million T cells.

V gave up 4 bases and J gave up 3 bases; unmatched junction bases: 4. The CDR3 spans 15 residues. Germline V lookup: CDR1 SGHRS, CDR2 YFSETQ. The PCR ran on 60 Vbeta and 13 Jbeta primers. Profiled with immunoSEQ multiplex PCR; TCRdb holds only in-frame clones, not every one. The sample has under 50,000 clones, around 90% seen once. This clone appeared a few times. The TCR sequence derives from a woman in her 40s in good health and CMV-seropositive. The rearrangement links TRBV5-1 to TRBJ2-1; 10 nucleotides align to TRBD2. Sequenced sample: PBMCs. The CDR3 DNA reads TGCGCCAGCAGCCCTAGCGGGAGCAACTACAATGAGCAGTTCTTC. Translation gives CASSPSGSNYNEQFF.